The rows below give T cell receptor beta chains drawn from one sample of a study of T cell responses to AZD1222 COVID-19 vaccine. Clones were sequenced by immunoSEQ multiplex PCR, and TCRdb holds only the in-frame ones, with some missing. The repertoire consists of more than 45,000 clones, with around 84% occurring once and the leading ten covering 25% to 30%. The source was peripheral blood, collected on day 0 of AZD1222 vaccination. The origin of the receptors is an adult in good health. CDR3s include the opening cysteine and the closing phenylalanine or tryptophan. The D gene is left open where the match is weak. Some rows have no size entry. The others give once, few or many, or a class for an expanded clone.

v_gene	len	abundance	j_gene	d_gene	CDR3aa	CDR3nt
TRBV5-6	16	-	TRBJ1-3	-	CASSWYQGISGNTIYF	TGTGCCAGCAGCTGGTATCAGGGGATCTCTGGAAACACCATATATTTT
TRBV28	15	-	TRBJ2-1	TRBD2	CASSSGGGSYNEQFF	TGTGCCAGCAGTTCCGGCGGGGGCTCCTACAATGAGCAGTTCTTC
TRBV19	12	-	TRBJ1-1	-	CASRRISTEAFF	TGTGCCAGCAGGAGGATCAGCACTGAAGCTTTCTTT
TRBV9	16	-	TRBJ2-2	TRBD2	CASSVELAANTGELFF	TGTGCCAGCAGCGTAGAGCTAGCGGCGAACACCGGGGAGCTGTTTTTT
TRBV7-2	16	-	TRBJ2-2	TRBD1	CASSQGQGRNTGELFF	TGTGCCAGCAGCCAGGGACAGGGGCGGAACACCGGGGAGCTGTTTTTT
TRBV3-1/TRBV3-2	12	-	TRBJ2-3	-	CASSIRQDTQYF	TGTGCCAGCAGTATCAGACAAGATACGCAGTATTTT
TRBV5-1	15	-	TRBJ1-3	TRBD1	CASTTGTDSGNTIYF	TGCGCCAGCACCACCGGGACAGACTCTGGAAACACCATATATTTT
TRBV7-9	15	-	TRBJ2-3	TRBD2	CASSSRTRLTDTQYF	TGTGCCAGCAGCTCACGGACTAGATTAACAGATACGCAGTATTTT
TRBV9	17	few	TRBJ1-2	TRBD1	CASSVAGTGGANYGYTF	TGTGCCAGCAGCGTAGCTGGGACAGGGGGAGCTAACTATGGCTACACCTTC
TRBV5-4	14	-	TRBJ1-4	TRBD1	CASSLDRGNEKLFF	TGTGCCAGCAGCTTGGACAGGGGGAATGAAAAACTGTTTTTT
TRBV29-1	14	once	TRBJ1-2	-	CSVEGGNSIYGYTF	TGCAGCGTTGAAGGTGGGAATAGCATCTATGGCTACACCTTC
TRBV6-2/TRBV6-3	15	few	TRBJ1-1	-	CASSYSTPGDTEAFF	TGTGCCAGCAGTTACTCGACCCCCGGGGACACTGAAGCTTTCTTT
TRBV6-4	15	-	TRBJ2-1	TRBD2	CASSDPFSGSYEQFF	TGTGCCAGCAGTGACCCTTTTAGCGGGAGCTATGAGCAGTTCTTC
TRBV6-5	14	-	TRBJ1-2	TRBD1	CASNHPDRDYGYTF	TGTGCCAGCAACCACCCGGACAGGGACTATGGCTACACCTTC
TRBV12-5	14	-	TRBJ2-3	TRBD2	CARGGGGKSNTQYF	TGTGCTCGCGGGGGGGGCGGGAAGTCAAATACGCAGTATTTT
TRBV19	13	-	TRBJ2-5	-	CASSNQGRETQYF	TGTGCCAGTAGTAACCAGGGGCGGGAGACCCAGTACTTC
TRBV28	14	-	TRBJ1-2	TRBD1	CASSPQGGHYGYTF	TGTGCCAGCAGTCCACAGGGGGGCCACTATGGCTACACCTTC
TRBV30	13	once	TRBJ1-1	TRBD1	CAALQGARTEAFF	TGTGCCGCCCTACAGGGGGCAAGGACTGAAGCTTTCTTT
TRBV15	15	-	TRBJ2-7	TRBD1	CATSRGTGTTYEQYF	TGTGCCACCAGCAGAGGGACAGGGACGACCTACGAGCAGTACTTC
TRBV4-3	18	-	TRBJ2-1	TRBD2	CASSQRLAGALNYNEQFF	TGCGCCAGCAGCCAAAGACTAGCGGGAGCTCTTAACTACAATGAGCAGTTCTTC
TRBV24-1	14	-	TRBJ2-2	-	CATTGDTDTGELFF	TGTGCCACCACAGGGGACACCGACACCGGGGAGCTGTTTTTT
TRBV27	19	once	TRBJ2-2	-	CASSLLTLGAGLGTGELFF	TGTGCCAGCAGTTTATTAACCCTCGGGGCGGGACTGGGCACCGGGGAGCTGTTTTTT